These T cell receptor beta chains were read from a single sample in a study of shared clonotypes between healthy human individuals. The protocol was immunoSEQ multiplex PCR, while the TCRdb copy is restricted to in-frame clones and leaves out a portion. The profile covers roughly 1,500,000 clones, with just under 99% appearing a single time and over 0.3% taken by the ten largest. Sample: naive CD4+ T cells sorted from blood. The receptors were sampled from a man aged 25 to 45 in good health. The CDR3 runs from the conserved cysteine through the conserved F or W.

v_gene,CDR3aa
TRBV7-9,CASSPTSGRGYTQYF
TRBV2,CASHRDRNTGELFF
TRBV7-8,CASSLRGLGETQYF
TRBV2,CASSARLGEDTQYF
TRBV28,CASPPSGRGIQETQYF
TRBV7-8,CASSLRYYNEQFF
TRBV18,CASSPLDGRNYGYTF
TRBV18,CASSPPGQGYGANVLTF
TRBV11-2,CASSLRLAGHNEQFF
TRBV6-5,CASTPTGLGAQYF
TRBV28,CASSFPGSNQPQHF
TRBV29-1,CSVEGRRDKTGELFF
TRBV11-2,CASSVRTSGSSYTGELFF
TRBV11-2,CASNPLTGQSSYEQYF
TRBV5-1,CASSSVQGLAGGNEQFF
TRBV7-9,CASTSGLFGNEKLFF
TRBV20-1,CSATLQDTQYF
TRBV7-9,CASSSWGYSNQPQHF
TRBV5-8,CASSLLGKGEQYF
TRBV7-2,CASSPGTLNTEAFF
TRBV27,CASRRTGDQPQHF
TRBV29-1,CSVKSNNEQFF
TRBV19,CASSMSAGGGYTF
TRBV28,CASSFLEEKKNTEAFF
TRBV19,CASSIKQSNTEAFF
TRBV4-1,CASSQGFRQVNTEAFF
TRBV18,CASSGTGRTDTQYF
TRBV5-1,CASSFNRVGTEAFF
TRBV4-1,CASSQTHLRDSGHEQYF
TRBV29-1,CSVELSQETQYF
TRBV21-1,CASSKGGRERETQYF
TRBV6-5,CASRTGTSSYEQYF